This paragraph reports one TCR beta chain. The method was immunoSEQ multiplex PCR; TCRdb's version includes in-frame clones alone and lacks a portion of them. The data hold under 75,000 clones, with more than 85% observed a single time. The record originates from a study of technical replicates of blood from a few donors. This TCR came from a human donor in good health. Some clones in this sample may be carry-over from other donors' samples. Sequenced sample: PBMCs.

CDR3 sequence (DNA): TGTGCCAGCAGCTTAGGGTCTAGCGGGGGGGCTTACGAGCAGTACTTC. Translation: CASSLGSSGGAYEQYF. This chain connects TRBV11-2 to TRBJ2-7, with 12 nucleotides matching TRBD2. J gave up 4 bases and V 1 base, and 5 bases lay outside the gene matches. Germline CDR1 SGHAT, CDR2 FQNNGV. The CDR3 has 16 residues.